This TCR beta chain derives from a study of vaccination effects on CD4 cells after COVID-19. Overall study: It was a median of 72 days after the second dose that post-vaccine samples were obtained.

After more than 8 days in culture, the CD4+ T cells were isolated. Two doses of BNT162b2 or mRNA-1273 vaccine were administered to participants. The length of the CDR3 is 16 residues. Trimming cost V 3 bases and J 2 bases; bases outside gene matches: 10. Germline CDR1 SQVTM, CDR2 ANQGSEA. This clone came up a few times. Its antigen is as yet unknown. Sequenced by immunoSEQ multiplex PCR; TCRdb stores in-frame clones only, minus some. The sample yields more than 60,000 clones, about 67% seen once. Overall study findings and caveats: From healthy vaccinees, only 1 of 255 vaccine-induced clones also reacted to common cold coronaviruses. In the study, convalescent patients were few, and early post-infection timepoints were absent.

The source was CD4+ T cells from PBMCs cultured without peptide, collected after COVID-19 vaccination. The J gene is TRBJ2-5, the V gene TRBV29-1; 9 positions agree with TRBD1. This TCR derives from a human donor who received a COVID-19 vaccine. The DNA of the CDR3 is TGCAGCGTTGACAGTAACAGGGGGCGGCGGCAAGAGACCCAGTACTTC. Protein sequence: CSVDSNRGRRQETQYF.